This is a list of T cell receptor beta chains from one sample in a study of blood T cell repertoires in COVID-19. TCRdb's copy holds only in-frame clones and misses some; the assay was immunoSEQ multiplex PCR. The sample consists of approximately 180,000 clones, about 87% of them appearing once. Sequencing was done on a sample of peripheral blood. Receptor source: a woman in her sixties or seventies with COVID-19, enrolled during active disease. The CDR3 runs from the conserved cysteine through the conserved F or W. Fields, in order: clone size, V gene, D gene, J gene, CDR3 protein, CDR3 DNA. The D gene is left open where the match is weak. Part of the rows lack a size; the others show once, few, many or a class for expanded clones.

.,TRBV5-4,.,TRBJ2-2,CASSEDSRSGELFF,TGTGCCAGCAGCGAGGACTCCAGATCAGGGGAGCTGTTTTTT
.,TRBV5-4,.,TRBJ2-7,CASSGGDRRVGADYEQYF,TGTGCCAGCAGCGGGGGGGACAGGCGGGTAGGAGCTGACTACGAGCAGTACTTC
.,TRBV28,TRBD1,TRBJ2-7,CASRGTGGAFEQYF,TGTGCCAGCAGAGGGACAGGGGGCGCCTTCGAGCAGTACTTC
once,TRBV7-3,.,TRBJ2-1,CASSPRLGSANEQFF,TGTGCCAGCAGCCCAAGACTAGGGTCTGCCAATGAGCAGTTCTTC
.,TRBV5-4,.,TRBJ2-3,CASSSGTFSSTDTQYF,TGTGCCAGCAGCTCTGGGACATTTAGTAGCACAGATACGCAGTATTTT
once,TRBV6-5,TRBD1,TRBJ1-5,CASIRQGPHQPQHF,TGTGCCAGCATAAGACAGGGGCCCCATCAGCCCCAGCATTTT
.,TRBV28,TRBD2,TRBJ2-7,CASSFVASGNYEQYF,TGTGCCAGCAGTTTCGTGGCTAGCGGGAATTACGAGCAGTACTTC
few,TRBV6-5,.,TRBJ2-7,CASSYFKQGGIYEQYF,TGTGCCAGCAGTTACTTCAAACAGGGGGGGATCTACGAGCAGTACTTC
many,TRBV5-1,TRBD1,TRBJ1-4,CASSSGTGMDDEKLFF,TGCGCCAGCAGCTCCGGGACAGGGATGGATGATGAAAAACTGTTTTTT
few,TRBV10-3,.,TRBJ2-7,CAISDGTYEQYF,TGTGCCATCAGTGACGGGACCTACGAGCAGTACTTC
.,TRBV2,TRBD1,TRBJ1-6,CASGQGAFNSPLHF,TGTGCCAGTGGACAGGGGGCCTTCAATTCACCCCTCCACTTT
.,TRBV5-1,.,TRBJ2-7,CASSVQGIYEQYF,TGCGCCAGCAGCGTGCAGGGTATCTACGAGCAGTACTTC
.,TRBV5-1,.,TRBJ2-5,CASSGVHPGETQYF,TGCGCCAGCTCCGGGGTTCACCCGGGGGAGACCCAGTACTTC
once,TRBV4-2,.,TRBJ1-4,CASSQEMASEKLFF,TGTGCCAGCAGCCAAGAGATGGCCTCTGAAAAACTGTTTTTT
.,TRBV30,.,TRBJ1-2,CAWSLGGAGYTF,TGTGCCTGGAGCCTGGGGGGGGCTGGCTACACCTTC
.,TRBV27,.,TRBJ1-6,CASTTVISGSYNSPLHF,TGTGCCAGTACTACTGTTATCTCTGGCTCCTATAATTCACCCCTCCACTTT
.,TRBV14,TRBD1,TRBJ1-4,CASSVRQGAYEKLFF,TGTGCCAGCAGCGTCAGACAGGGGGCCTATGAAAAACTGTTTTTT
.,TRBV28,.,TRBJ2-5,CASTNAHNRVETQYF,TGTGCCAGCACCAACGCCCATAACAGGGTGGAGACCCAGTACTTC
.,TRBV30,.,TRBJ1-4,CAWRINPTNEKLFF,TGTGCCTGGAGAATAAATCCAACTAATGAAAAACTGTTTTTT
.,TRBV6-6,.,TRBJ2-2,CASSNRGAGELFF,TGTGCCAGCAGTAACCGGGGTGCCGGGGAGCTGTTTTTT
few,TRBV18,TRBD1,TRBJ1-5,CASSPSPYLQGGSLQPQHF,TGTGCCAGCTCACCGTCCCCTTACCTGCAGGGGGGCTCTTTACAGCCCCAGCATTTT
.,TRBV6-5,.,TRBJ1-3,CASSRVSGNTIYF,TGTGCCAGCAGCAGGGTCTCTGGAAACACCATATATTTT
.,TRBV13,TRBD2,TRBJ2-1,CASSLGLAGVGYNEQFF,TGTGCCAGCAGCCTCGGACTAGCGGGAGTTGGTTACAATGAGCAGTTCTTC
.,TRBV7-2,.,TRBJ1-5,CASSPRRSSNQPQHF,TGTGCCAGCAGCCCTCGTAGGAGCAGCAATCAGCCCCAGCATTTT
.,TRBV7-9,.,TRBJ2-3,CASTNGRGRHTQYF,TGTGCCAGCACCAACGGACGGGGGAGACATACGCAGTATTTT
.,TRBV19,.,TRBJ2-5,CASSIEAGTQYF,TGTGCCAGTAGTATTGAGGCGGGAACCCAGTACTTC
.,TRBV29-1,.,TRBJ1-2,CSVHQYSYGYTF,TGCAGCGTCCACCAATACAGCTATGGCTACACCTTC
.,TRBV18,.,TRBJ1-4,CASSRQSNEKLFF,TGTGCCAGCTCAAGACAGTCTAATGAAAAACTGTTTTTT
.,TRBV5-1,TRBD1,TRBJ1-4,CASILTGANEKLFF,TGCGCCAGCATCCTGACAGGGGCTAATGAAAAACTGTTTTTT
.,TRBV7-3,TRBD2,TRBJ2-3,CASSAGLAGVTDTQYF,TGTGCCAGCAGCGCGGGACTAGCGGGAGTAACAGATACGCAGTATTTT
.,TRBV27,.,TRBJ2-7,CASSFQRMPRDEQYF,TGTGCCAGCAGTTTTCAGCGGATGCCCCGGGACGAGCAGTACTTC
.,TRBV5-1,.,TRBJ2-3,CASSLAPGLTVKRAQYF,TGCGCCAGCAGCTTGGCACCGGGACTCACCGTCAAACGTGCGCAGTATTTT
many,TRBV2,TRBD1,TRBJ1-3,CASSAQGRSGNTIYF,TGTGCCAGCAGTGCACAGGGGAGGTCTGGAAACACCATATATTTT
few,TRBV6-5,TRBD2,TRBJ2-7,CASSTGPSGSKQYF,TGTGCCAGCAGTACAGGGCCTAGCGGGAGTAAGCAGTACTTC
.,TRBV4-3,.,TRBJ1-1,CASSPGDRIENTEAFF,TGCGCCAGCAGCCCCGGTGACAGAATAGAAAACACTGAAGCTTTCTTT
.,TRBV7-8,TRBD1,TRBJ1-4,CASSSSPGTGTEKLFF,TGTGCCAGCAGCAGCAGTCCCGGGACAGGGACGGAGAAACTGTTTTTT
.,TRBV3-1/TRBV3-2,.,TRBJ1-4,CASSQADEKLFF,TGTGCCAGCAGCCAAGCTGATGAAAAACTGTTTTTT
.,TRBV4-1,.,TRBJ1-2,CASSRLDSPLRNYGYTF,TGCGCCAGCAGCCGTTTGGACAGCCCCTTAAGGAACTATGGCTACACCTTC
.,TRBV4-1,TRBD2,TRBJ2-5,CASSQTYPTSGRRETQYF,TGCGCCAGCAGCCAAACCTATCCGACTAGCGGGAGGAGGGAGACCCAGTACTTC
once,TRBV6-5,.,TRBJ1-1,CASSSTLNTEAFF,TGTGCCAGCAGTTCCACATTGAACACTGAAGCTTTCTTT
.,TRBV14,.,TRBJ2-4,CASSQVSNKNIQYF,TGTGCCAGCAGCCAAGTTTCTAACAAAAACATTCAGTACTTC
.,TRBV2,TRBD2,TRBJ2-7,CASSPRTRSVYEQYF,TGTGCCAGCAGTCCCCGGACTAGGTCCGTCTACGAGCAGTACTTC
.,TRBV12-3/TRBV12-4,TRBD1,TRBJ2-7,CASTLDRDEQYF,TGTGCCAGCACCCTGGACAGGGACGAGCAGTACTTC
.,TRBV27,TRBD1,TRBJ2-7,CASSLKVRVGTGSGEQYF,TGTGCCAGCAGTTTAAAGGTTCGAGTCGGGACAGGGTCTGGTGAGCAGTACTTC
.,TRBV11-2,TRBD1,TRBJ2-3,CASSLRQGSTDTQYF,TGTGCCAGCAGCTTAAGACAGGGAAGCACAGATACGCAGTATTTT
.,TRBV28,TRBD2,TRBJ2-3,CASSFDSGRAWDTQYF,TGTGCCAGCAGTTTCGATAGCGGGAGGGCCTGGGATACGCAGTATTTT
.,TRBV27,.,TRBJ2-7,CASSFSGAYEQYF,TGTGCCAGCAGTTTTTCAGGGGCCTACGAGCAGTACTTC
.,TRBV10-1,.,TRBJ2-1,CASSPRLGNEQFF,TGCGCCAGCTCGCCCCGACTGGGCAATGAGCAGTTCTTC
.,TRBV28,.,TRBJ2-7,CASSLRFIKYEQYF,TGTGCCAGCAGTTTGAGATTCATAAAATACGAGCAGTACTTC
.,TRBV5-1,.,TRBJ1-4,CASSWGLQEDEKLFF,TGCGCCAGCAGCTGGGGACTCCAAGAGGATGAAAAACTGTTTTTT